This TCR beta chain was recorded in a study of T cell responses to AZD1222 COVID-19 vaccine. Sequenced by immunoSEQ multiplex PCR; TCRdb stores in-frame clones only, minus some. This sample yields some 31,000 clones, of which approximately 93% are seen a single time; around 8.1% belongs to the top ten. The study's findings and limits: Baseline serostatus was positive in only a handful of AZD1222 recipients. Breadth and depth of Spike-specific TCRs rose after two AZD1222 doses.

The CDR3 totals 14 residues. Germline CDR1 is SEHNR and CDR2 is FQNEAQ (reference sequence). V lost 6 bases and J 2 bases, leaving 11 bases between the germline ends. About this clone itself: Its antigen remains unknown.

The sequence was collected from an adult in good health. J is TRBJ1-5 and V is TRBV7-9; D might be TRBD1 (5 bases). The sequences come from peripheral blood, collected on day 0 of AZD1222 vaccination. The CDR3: CASRGDGRNQPQHF. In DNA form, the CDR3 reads TGTGCCAGCAGGGGGGACGGGCGCAATCAGCCCCAGCATTTT.